This TCR beta chain emerged from a study of siplizumab effects on memory and regulatory T cells (dated by TCRdb to between 2018 and 2021). For the wider study: The study looked at the effect of siplizumab, an anti-CD2 antibody, on alloreactive T-cell subsets in allogeneic mixed lymphocyte reactions made from human PBMCs. Beyond this particular receptor, the publication reports: No functional confirmation was obtained for the suppressive function of proliferating Tregs from siplizumab cultures. Roughly 80-95% of proliferating CD4+ or CD8+ clones could not be assigned a naive or memory phenotype. Unstimulated naive T cells appeared to be more diverse than memory T cells, and naive cells seemed to make a substantial contribution to the alloresponse. Because sequences at frequencies below about 10^-5 were poorly captured, only a minor fraction of alloreactive clones could be mapped back to unstimulated subsets. The cumulative frequency of alloreactive sequences traceable to unstimulated CD4+ memory T cells was significantly reduced by siplizumab. Among mappable alloreactive CD4+ clones, an average Treg-derived fraction of over 60% was observed with siplizumab, compared with approximately 30% in control reactions.

Notes on this clone: This receptor's antigen is unknown. There are no base qualities to consult, and no much larger clone falls within one base.

Libraries were prepared through the immunoSEQ multiplex PCR assay. Each sample had 90,000 to 100,000 TCR templates assayed by the deep sequencing platform. Genomic DNA extracted from sorted T cells was used for TCRbeta CDR3 sequencing. In the authors' own workflow: The R programming language was used for clonal analysis of TCRbeta CDR3 data. Alloreactive CD4+ and CD8+ clones were identified by comparing unstimulated samples to CFSE-low samples taken after the reaction. Regulatory or non-regulatory origin of alloreactive CD4+ clones was assigned by matching sequences to the sorted unstimulated Treg and non-Treg repertoires. TCRdb stores this immuneACCESS table with in-frame sequences only. Part of the clones is absent; in the studies checked, under half of the shortfall reflects unresolved V genes, and no reason is known for the rest. That table gives V, J and clone size, and the DNA gave D and trimming. This sample is represented by about 100,000 clones; 92% of them were singletons. The ten largest clones capture around 0.77% of the sample.

Sorted unstimulated T cells and proliferating T cells recovered from mixed lymphocyte reactions were subjected to TCRbeta CDR3 sequencing. Fresh whole blood from nine to eleven HLA-typed healthy donors served as the source for isolating PBMCs. To map where alloreactive clones came from, CD4+ regulatory T cells in the unstimulated state were FACS-sorted. Reading from cysteine to phenylalanine, the CDR3 counts 16 amino acids. Here the CDR3 DNA is all that survives: 48 bases in frame from base 1. Taken from the germline V gene, the CDR1 and CDR2 loops are SGHDN and FVKESK. V and J are trimmed by 1 base and 6 bases, and the gene matches miss 9 bases of the junction.

This receptor was taken from a human donor in good health. Recombination joined TRBV14 with TRBJ2-3; the central 8 bases match TRBD1. The sample was Tregs sorted from blood. The CDR3 here reads CASSQVSGGRTDTQYF. Here is the DNA: TGTGCCAGCAGCCAAGTGTCAGGGGGCAGAACTGATACGCAGTATTTT.